The T cell receptor beta chain under discussion was sequenced for a study of blood T cell repertoires in COVID-19. Study information: The United States, Italy and Spain provided the acute and convalescent COVID-19 samples. T cells, B-cell-depleted T cells, or PBMCs provided the cDNA or gDNA that served as material.

Germline V CDR1 and CDR2: SGDLS, YYNGEE. CDR3 length: 13 amino acids. Trimming took off 5 bases at V and 2 bases at J, with 7 bases between the two ends. Original data processing: Researchers report that nucleated cell counts were estimated from reference gene primer amplification. Data came from immunoSEQ multiplex PCR; TCRdb stores just in-frame clones and leaves some out. V and J calls and clone size are copied from that table; D and trimming were computed from the DNA. Counted here are more than 85,000 clones, 65% to 85% occurring once; the ten biggest clones make up roughly 25%. The sequence derives from a man older than 75 with active or convalescent COVID-19. Material for sequencing was peripheral blood. The rearrangement joins TRBV9 to TRBJ2-2; possibly TRBD2 for D (5 bases). DNA of the CDR3: TGTGCCAGCAGTGGACTTAACACCGGGGAGCTGTTTTTT. Translating gives CASSGLNTGELFF.